The table lists the clone carrying this T cell receptor (beta chain) with many counts. Antigen unknown. This sample was included in a study of molecular identifiers for immune sequencing clone quantification. Study summary: With replicates, the RNA of 20,000 or 100,000 naive CD8 cells was split five ways and four were sequenced.

General observations from the study: Clones that had above 20 RNA copies took up over 98% of effector molecules but under 1% in naive cells.

TCRdb redid the calling of the PCR reads with MiXCR, one entry per CDR3 protein. The repertoire holds about 510,000 distinct CDR3 sequences, with approximately 25% as singletons. Naive CD8 T cells underwent sorting with the CD8+CD4-CCR7+CD45RA+ definition. The sample taken for sequencing was naive CD8+ T cells from blood, with Jurkat cell RNA spiked in. Specified subset: FACS-sorted CD8+CD4-CCR7+CD45RA+ naive T cells. The origin of this receptor is a human donor in good health. Some libraries in this study had Jurkat cell RNA spiked in.

The CDR3 coding sequence is TGCAGTGCTACTGGACTAGCGGGCTCCTACGAGCAGTACTTC. This codes for CSATGLAGSYEQYF. The J gene is TRBJ2-7, the V gene TRBV20-1; 11 bases align to TRBD2. The junction had 2 bases not matched to a gene; V was cut back by 4 bases and J by 0 bases. CDR1 and CDR2 (germline): DFQATT, SNEGSKA (reference sequence). The CDR3 consists of 14 residues.